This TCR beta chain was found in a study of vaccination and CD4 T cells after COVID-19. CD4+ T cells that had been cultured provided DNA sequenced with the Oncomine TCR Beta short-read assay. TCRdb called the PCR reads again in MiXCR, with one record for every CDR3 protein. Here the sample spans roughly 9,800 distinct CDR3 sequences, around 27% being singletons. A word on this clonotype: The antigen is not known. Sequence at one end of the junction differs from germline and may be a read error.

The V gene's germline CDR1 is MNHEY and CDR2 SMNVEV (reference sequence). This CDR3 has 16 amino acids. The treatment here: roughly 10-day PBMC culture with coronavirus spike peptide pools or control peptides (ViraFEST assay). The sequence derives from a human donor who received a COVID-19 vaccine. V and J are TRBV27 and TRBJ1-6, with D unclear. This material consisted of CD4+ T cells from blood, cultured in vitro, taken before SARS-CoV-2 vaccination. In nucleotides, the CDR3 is TGTGCCGGCAGTTTGTTAGAGATCGGTTATAATTCACCCCTCCACTTT. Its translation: CAGSLLEIGYNSPLHF.